The 24 T cell receptor beta chains listed next were all sequenced from one sample in a study of cytomegalovirus exposure and HLA in healthy donors. Use of 60 Vbeta and 13 Jbeta primers characterized the PCR. The method was immunoSEQ multiplex PCR; TCRdb's version includes in-frame clones alone and lacks a portion of them. This sample has approximately 190,000 clones, with about 12% found just once. The material sequenced was PBMCs. Receptors were obtained from a man over 45 in good health and CMV-seropositive.

A few counts support this clone. The chain has TRBV11-3 and TRBJ1-6; D unclear. Germline CDR1 SGHNT, CDR2 YENEEA. CDR3 length: 13 residues. V lost 1 base and J lost 6, with 4 bases in between. CDR3 amino acids: CASSLGSNSPLHF. The CDR3 DNA reads TGTGCCAGCAGCTTAGGCAGTAATTCACCCCTCCACTTT.

The rearrangement uses TRBV19 and TRBJ1-2, with D perhaps TRBD1 (5 bases). The CDR3 runs 13 residues. CDR1 and CDR2 (germline): LNHDA, SQIVND (reference sequence). Trimming removed 10 bases at V and 4 bases at J, with 16 bases between. This CDR3 is CATFNSGAYGYTF. The CDR3 bases are TGTGCCACCTTCAACAGTGGGGCCTATGGCTACACCTTC.

This clone was observed a few times. The chain joins TRBV5-1 to TRBJ2-1; 11 nucleotides agree with TRBD2. The germline V gene has CDR1 SGHRS and CDR2 YFSETQ. This CDR3 region has 19 residues. J gave up 2 bases and V 2 bases, and 12 bases lay outside the gene matches. CDR3 nucleotide sequence: TGCGCCAGCAGCTTTAGGGGGCGCCTAGCGGGGGGCGCCTACAATGAGCAGTTCTTC. This gives the protein CASSFRGRLAGGAYNEQFF.

The rearrangement links TRBV29-1 to TRBJ1-1; no clear D. V was cut by 4 bases and J by 7 bases, with 13 bases left in between. Germline CDR1 is SQVTM and CDR2 is ANQGSEA. The CDR3 runs 12 residues. The CDR3 bases are TGCAGCGTTGCAATGGCAGGTGGTGAAGCTTTCTTT. Translated, it gives CSVAMAGGEAFF.

The rearrangement joins TRBV7-2 to TRBJ2-1, with 13 bases aligning to TRBD2. V lost 8 bases, J lost 0 bases, and 10 bases stayed unmatched. Germline V lookup: CDR1 SGHTA, CDR2 FQGNSA. The CDR3 contains 18 residues. In DNA form, the CDR3 reads TGTGCCAGCTCACAGGGACTAGCGGGGATTAGCTCCTACAATGAGCAGTTCTTC. Its translation: CASSQGLAGISSYNEQFF.

This clone was found a few times. This chain joins TRBV2 and TRBJ2-5, with a possible D match to TRBD2 (5 bases). Germline V gives CDR1 SNHLY, CDR2 FYNNEI. The CDR3 is 14 residues long. The V and J ends lost 3 bases and 3 bases respectively, with 11 bases between them. This chain's CDR3 is CASSDVTTKETQYF. DNA of the CDR3: TGTGCCAGCAGTGATGTGACTACCAAAGAGACCCAGTACTTC.

This clone was counted between two and nine times. The rearrangement links TRBV28 to TRBJ1-2; D might be TRBD1 (5 bases). Per germline, CDR1 MDHEN and CDR2 SYDVKM. The ends were cut back, 4 bases at V and 8 bases at J, with 17 bases in the middle. This CDR3 comprises 14 residues. The CDR3 region is CASSSGEGRGGYTF. The CDR3 DNA is TGTGCCAGCAGTTCCGGGGAGGGGAGGGGCGGCTACACCTTC.

J is TRBJ2-5 and V is TRBV11-3, with no clear D. This CDR3 contains 17 residues. Trimming removed 1 base from V and 2 bases from J, with 17 bases in between. The germline gives CDR1 SGHNT, CDR2 YENEEA. The DNA of the CDR3 is TGTGCCAGCAGCTTAGTGGCTAGGTCTAAAGAACAAGAGACCCAGTACTTC. It is translated as CASSLVARSKEQETQYF. The full variable domain, completed using reference TRBV11-3 and TRBJ2-5, is EAGVVQSPRYKIIEKKQPVAFWCNPISGHNTLYWYLQNLGQGPELLIRYENEEAVDDSQLPKDRFSAERLKGVDSTLKIQPAELGDSAVYLCASSLVARSKEQETQYFGPGTRLLVL.

This clone came up a few times. This sequence joins TRBV7-6 and TRBJ2-6; D not certain. The V end was cut by 1 base, the J end by 0 bases, with 4 bases between. This CDR3 spans 15 amino acids. The germline V gene has CDR1 SGHVS and CDR2 FNYEAQ. CDR3 nucleotide sequence: TGTGCCAGCAGCTTAGACACCTCTGGGGCCAACGTCCTGACTTTC. This encodes CASSLDTSGANVLTF.

This clone was counted between two and nine times. This rearrangement joins TRBV19 to TRBJ2-2; 9 nucleotides agree with TRBD1. With 6 bases clipped from V and 3 bases from J, the junction kept 8 bases outside the gene matches. The CDR3 is made up of 16 amino acids. CDR1 and CDR2 from the germline V gene are LNHDA and SQIVND (reference sequence). CDR3 residues: CASRGTGGVDTGELFF. The CDR3 region has the DNA TGTGCCAGTAGGGGAACAGGGGGCGTCGACACCGGGGAGCTGTTTTTT.

This clone showed up just a few times. The gene calls are TRBV18 and TRBJ2-5, with a possible D match to TRBD2 (7 bases). Per germline, CDR1 KGHSH and CDR2 LQKENI. This CDR3 has 16 amino acids. Between the trimmed V and J ends, which lost 3 bases and 2 bases, there was a span of 16 bases. As DNA, the CDR3 is TGTGCCAGCTCACCTACCAGCCGGGGGGCTCAAGAGACCCAGTACTTC. The encoded protein is CASSPTSRGAQETQYF. Full variable domain (remainder filled in from reference TRBV18 and TRBJ2-5): NAGVMQNPRHLVRRRGQEARLRCSPMKGHSHVYWYRQLPEEGLKFMVYLQKENIIDESGMPKERFSAEFPKEGPSILRIQQVVRGDSAAYFCASSPTSRGAQETQYFGPGTRLLVL.

A few counts support this clone. V usage is TRBV4-1 and J usage is TRBJ2-1, with TRBD1 matching over 8 bases. Trimming removed 0 bases from V and 9 bases from J; junction bases left unmatched: 10. Per germline, CDR1 MGHRA and CDR2 YSYEKL. This CDR3 region has 16 residues. The CDR3 reads CASSQEAGGPLGEQFF. As DNA, the CDR3 is TGCGCCAGCAGCCAAGAGGCAGGGGGCCCTTTGGGTGAGCAGTTCTTC.

The table lists this clone with a few counts. The chain couples TRBV11-2 to TRBJ1-6; a possible D gene is TRBD1 (6 bases). Germline loops: CDR1 SGHAT, CDR2 FQNNGV. The CDR3 runs 15 residues. Trimming stripped 5 bases from V and 4 bases from J, with 12 bases between. The chain's CDR3 is CASSPKQGYNSPLHF. The CDR3 nucleotides are TGTGCCAGCAGCCCCAAGCAGGGGTATAATTCACCCCTCCACTTT.

V gene TRBV5-6 combines with J gene TRBJ2-1, with 7 bases lining up with TRBD1. Germline CDR1 reads SGHDT; CDR2 reads YYEEEE. The CDR3 is made up of 14 amino acids. V trimming: 0 bases; J trimming: 9 bases; junction bases outside the gene matches: 6. The CDR3 coding sequence is TGTGCCAGCAGCTTGGAACAGGGGTGGGCTGAGCAGTTCTTC. Translated, it gives CASSLEQGWAEQFF.

CDR3 in amino acids: CASRKRQESGELFF. The CDR3 DNA reads as TGTGCCAGCAGAAAAAGACAGGAATCCGGGGAGCTGTTTTTT. The chain is built from TRBV6-6 and TRBJ2-2, with D possibly being TRBD1 (6 bases). The CDR3 is 14 amino acids. CDR1 MNHNY and CDR2 SVGAGI come from the germline V gene (reference sequence). Trimming took 6 bases from V and 6 from J, leaving 14 bases between them.

This chain uses TRBV5-1 with TRBJ1-2, with unresolved D. The CDR3 is 14 amino acids. Germline CDR1 is SGHRS and CDR2 is YFSETQ. Trimming took off 0 bases at V and 4 bases at J, with 10 bases between the two ends. The CDR3 is CASSLGEGSYGYTF. The CDR3 DNA follows: TGCGCCAGCAGCTTGGGGGAGGGTTCCTATGGCTACACCTTC.

The rearrangement links TRBV6-5 to TRBJ2-1; 10 bases line up with TRBD2. CDR3 length: 15 amino acids. Germline V gene lookup returns CDR1 MNHEY and CDR2 SVGAGI. The V gene end was trimmed by 5 bases and the J gene end by 3 bases; junction bases not matched to a gene: 4. CDR3 residues: CASSIAGGLYNEQFF. The CDR3 DNA reads TGTGCCAGCAGTATAGCGGGGGGCCTCTACAATGAGCAGTTCTTC.

V and J are TRBV5-1 and TRBJ1-4; possibly TRBD1 for D (5 bases). Trimming shortened V by 3 bases and J by 4 bases, and 13 bases separated the two germline ends. This CDR3 is 15 amino acids long. Per germline, CDR1 SGHRS and CDR2 YFSETQ. Written as DNA, the CDR3 is TGCGCCAGCAGCTACCGCGGGACCCTTAATGAAAAACTGTTTTTT. Protein product: CASSYRGTLNEKLFF.

This clone was detected a few times. The V call is TRBV19, the J call TRBJ2-4, with D possibly matching TRBD2 (5 bases). Trimming left V 6 bases short and J 0 bases short, with 18 bases between. Per the germline V gene, CDR1 is LNHDA and CDR2 is SQIVND (reference sequence). This CDR3 has 17 residues. CDR3 nucleotides: TGTGCCAGTAGCAACGGGCGGGTGGAATTAGCCAAAAACATTCAGTACTTC. Translating gives CASSNGRVELAKNIQYF.

This chain joins TRBV11-3 and TRBJ1-1; a weak D match, TRBD1 (6 bases). CDR1 SGHNT and CDR2 YENEEA come from the germline V gene. V dropped 5 bases and J dropped 6 bases, with 13 bases sitting between them. The CDR3 consists of 13 residues. The DNA for the CDR3 is TGTGCCAGCAGCCCCCGACAGGATTCTGAAGCTTTCTTT. The encoded protein is CASSPRQDSEAFF.

The chain employs TRBV11-2 and TRBJ2-3; no definite D call. The CDR3 length is 12 residues. Germline values: CDR1 SGHAT, CDR2 FQNNGV. V dropped 4 bases and J dropped 6 bases, with 8 bases sitting between them. The CDR3 sequence is CASSSFSDTQYF. For the CDR3, the DNA is TGTGCCAGCAGCTCCTTTTCGGATACGCAGTATTTT.

This clone was recorded once. DNA for the CDR3: TGTGCCAGCCCAACTAGCGGGGAGGATGAGCAGTTCTTC. Translated, it gives CASPTSGEDEQFF. The chain joins TRBV7-2 to TRBJ2-1; 10 bases align to TRBD2. This CDR3 has 13 residues. V was clipped by 8 bases and J by 8 bases; unmatched bases: 6. The V gene's germline CDR1 is SGHTA and CDR2 FQGNSA.

V and J are TRBV11-3 and TRBJ2-7, with 8 nucleotides matching TRBD1. V trimming: 6 bases; J trimming: 2 bases; junction bases outside the gene matches: 9. Germline values: CDR1 SGHNT, CDR2 YENEEA. The CDR3 spans 15 residues. CDR3 sequence (DNA): TGTGCCAGCAGTAGTGGACAGGGTTGGCCCTACGAGCAGTACTTC. Translation gives CASSSGQGWPYEQYF. The complete variable domain, with remaining parts taken from reference TRBV11-3 and TRBJ2-7, reads EAGVVQSPRYKIIEKKQPVAFWCNPISGHNTLYWYLQNLGQGPELLIRYENEEAVDDSQLPKDRFSAERLKGVDSTLKIQPAELGDSAVYLCASSSGQGWPYEQYFGPGTRLTVT.

As regards this clone: One end of the junction is discordant with germline, which a read error may explain. CDR3 coding DNA: TGCGCCAGCAGCTTGGTGGGACAGCATCAAGAGAACCAGTACTTC. This translates into CASSLVGQHQENQYF. The chain carries TRBV5-1 and TRBJ2-5; 7 positions agree with TRBD1. Germline V lookup: CDR1 SGHRS, CDR2 YFSETQ. The CDR3 has 15 residues.